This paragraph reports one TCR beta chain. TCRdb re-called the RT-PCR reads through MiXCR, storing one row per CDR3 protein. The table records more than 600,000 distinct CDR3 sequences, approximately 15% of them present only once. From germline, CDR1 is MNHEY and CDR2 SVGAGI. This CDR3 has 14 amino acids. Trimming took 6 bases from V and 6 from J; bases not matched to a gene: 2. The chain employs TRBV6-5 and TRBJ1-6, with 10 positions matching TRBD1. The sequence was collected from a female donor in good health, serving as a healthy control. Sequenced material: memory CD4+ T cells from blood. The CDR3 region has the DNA TGTGCCAGCAGGGACAGGGGGACTAATTCACCCCTCCACTTT. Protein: CASRDRGTNSPLHF.